What follows are 14 T cell receptor beta chains derived from one specimen sequenced in a study of shared clonotypes between healthy human individuals. The protocol was immunoSEQ multiplex PCR, while the TCRdb copy is restricted to in-frame clones and leaves out a portion. The data hold approximately 95,000 clones, with 67% observed a single time. Material: memory CD8+ T cells sorted from blood. Subset of the sample: CD45RO+ cells pooled with CCR7-negative TemRA cells. The receptors were sampled from a man aged 25 to 40 in good health.

V usage is TRBV6-5 and J usage is TRBJ2-2; D may match TRBD1 or TRBD2 (5 bases each). The CDR3 consists of 15 residues. The V gene lost 5 bases and the J gene lost 7 bases, with 17 bases spanning the gap. Germline CDR1 MNHEY, CDR2 SVGAGI. The CDR3: CASSLLSDRVGELFF. Written as DNA, the CDR3 is TGTGCCAGCAGTCTGCTTAGCGACAGAGTCGGGGAGCTGTTTTTT.

The chain joins TRBV28 to TRBJ2-7, with D tentatively TRBD1 (6 bases). V was cut by 3 bases and J by 2 bases, with 17 bases left in between. This CDR3 has 16 residues. Germline lookup yields CDR1 MDHEN and CDR2 SYDVKM. This CDR3 reads CASSFGGHKNAYEQYF. The CDR3 bases are TGTGCCAGCAGTTTTGGGGGCCACAAGAACGCCTACGAGCAGTACTTC.

This clone turned up a few times. This chain connects TRBV6-1 to TRBJ2-3, with 7 bases aligning to TRBD2. The CDR3 totals 17 residues. Trimming removed 0 bases from V and 1 base from J; junction bases left unmatched: 7. Germline V CDR1 and CDR2: MNHNS, SASEGT. CDR3 loop: CASSEALGSGGTDTQYF. CDR3 coding DNA: TGTGCCAGCAGTGAAGCGCTAGGAAGCGGGGGCACAGATACGCAGTATTTT.

Comment on this clone: A far larger clone is a single base away, which makes a read error likely. Other DNA sequences in this specimen translate into the identical CDR3. V gene TRBV6-1 combines with J gene TRBJ2-7, with 12 bases fitting TRBD2. The CDR3 is made up of 15 amino acids. J was trimmed by 0 bases and V by 3 bases; bases with no gene match: 0. CDR1 and CDR2 (germline): MNHNS, SASEGT. The CDR3 reads CASSEGLAGSYEQYF. DNA of the CDR3: TGTGCCAGCAGTGAGGGACTAGCGGGCTCCTACGAGCAGTACTTC.

The chain employs TRBV7-9 and TRBJ2-3, with 8 bases identical to TRBD1. The CDR3 sequence is 14 residues long. Germline V gene data show CDR1 as SEHNR and CDR2 as FQNEAQ (reference sequence). The V segment lost 3 bases and the J segment 1 base; nucleotides outside the gene matches: 0. CDR3 DNA: TGTGCCAGCAGCTTGGGACAGGGCACAGATACGCAGTATTTT. Amino acid sequence: CASSLGQGTDTQYF.

At least ten counts were recorded for this clone. V and J are TRBV6-1 and TRBJ2-2, with a weak D call TRBD2 (5 bases). The germline V and J ends were trimmed by 2 bases and 2 bases, with 9 bases remaining between them. CDR3 length: 15 residues. Germline V CDR1 and CDR2: MNHNS, SASEGT. The CDR3: CASSEWGDNTGELFF. CDR3 nucleotides: TGTGCCAGCAGTGAATGGGGAGATAACACCGGGGAGCTGTTTTTT.

This clone occurred many times. Other nucleotide sequences in the sample specify the same CDR3. V is TRBV4-3 and J is TRBJ1-5; D call uncertain. Germline V gene sequence: CDR1 LGHNA, CDR2 YSLEER. Trimming stripped 0 bases from V and 0 bases from J, with 6 bases between. The CDR3 length is 15 residues. CDR3 coding DNA: TGCGCCAGCAGCCAAGACCGGTATAGCAATCAGCCCCAGCATTTT. As protein: CASSQDRYSNQPQHF.

CDR3 in amino acids: CASSLPGQGGNTQYF. The CDR3 bases are TGTGCCAGCAGTTTACCGGGACAGGGGGGAAATACGCAGTATTTT. The chain joins TRBV27 to TRBJ2-3, with 11 bases fitting TRBD1. The CDR3 contains 15 residues. Per germline, CDR1 MNHEY and CDR2 SMNVEV (reference sequence). The ends lost 2 bases at V and 7 bases at J; junction bases unmatched: 5.

The CDR3 here is CASRDRGNYNEQFF. In nucleotides, the CDR3 is TGTGCCAGCAGGGACAGGGGAAACTACAATGAGCAGTTCTTC. The chain carries TRBV27 and TRBJ2-1, with 9 bases lining up with TRBD1. Trimming removed 6 bases from V and 3 bases from J; junction bases left unmatched: 3. CDR1 and CDR2 (germline): MNHEY, SMNVEV (reference sequence). The CDR3 extends over 14 amino acids.

The rearrangement joins TRBV11-1 to TRBJ2-1; TRBD2 is a possible D gene (6 bases). The germline V and J ends were trimmed by 7 bases and 1 base, with 14 bases remaining between them. The CDR3 sequence is 15 residues long. Germline CDR1 SGHAT, CDR2 FQDESV (reference sequence). The CDR3 region is CASTPGLDSYNEQFF. The CDR3 nucleotides are TGTGCCAGCACCCCGGGACTCGATTCCTACAATGAGCAGTTCTTC.

The genes are TRBV11-2 and TRBJ2-1; TRBD1 matches 7 bases. Trimming cost V 5 bases and J 4 bases; bases outside gene matches: 8. Per germline, CDR1 SGHAT and CDR2 FQNNGV. The CDR3 spans 15 residues. The CDR3 nucleotides read TGTGCCAGCAGCCAGGGGACAGCCCTATACAATGAGCAGTTCTTC. This gives the protein CASSQGTALYNEQFF.

This sequence joins TRBV25-1 and TRBJ2-1, with D uncertain. V dropped 8 bases and J dropped 5 bases, with 7 bases sitting between them. CDR1 MGHDK and CDR2 SYGVNS come from the germline V gene. The CDR3 is made up of 11 amino acids. CDR3 sequence: CASSYDNEQFF. The CDR3 nucleotides are TGTGCCAGCTCCTATGACAATGAGCAGTTCTTC.

J is TRBJ2-2 and V is TRBV7-9, with D uncertain. There are 13 residues in the CDR3. The germline V gene encodes CDR1 SEHNR and CDR2 FQNEAQ (reference sequence). Trimming stripped 1 base from V and 1 base from J, with 1 base between. CDR3 sequence: CASSLGNTGELFF. The CDR3, as DNA: TGTGCCAGCAGCTTAGGGAACACCGGGGAGCTGTTTTTT.

About this clone: A read error may explain this, as a much larger clone is one base away. This sequence joins TRBV19 and TRBJ2-6; possibly TRBD1 or TRBD2 for D (6 bases each). Germline CDR1 and CDR2: LNHDA and SQIVND (reference sequence). The CDR3 spans 17 residues. CDR3 sequence (DNA): TGTGCCAGTAGTATGGGGGGCTCTATCTCTGGGACCAACGTCCTGACTTTC. Translating it yields CASSMGGSISGTNVLTF.